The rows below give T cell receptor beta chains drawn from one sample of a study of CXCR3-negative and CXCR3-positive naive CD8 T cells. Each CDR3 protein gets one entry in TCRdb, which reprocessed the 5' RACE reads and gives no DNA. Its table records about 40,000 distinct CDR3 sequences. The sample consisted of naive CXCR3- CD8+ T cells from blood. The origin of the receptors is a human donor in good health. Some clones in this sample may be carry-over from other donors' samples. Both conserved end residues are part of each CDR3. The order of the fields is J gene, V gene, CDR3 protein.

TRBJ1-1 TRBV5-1 CASSFSGRENTEAFF
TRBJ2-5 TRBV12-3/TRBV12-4 CASSYQGQETQYF
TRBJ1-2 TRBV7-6 CASSSLYLPGQSDYGYTF
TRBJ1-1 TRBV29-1 CSVGGRNTEAFF
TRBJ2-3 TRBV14 CASSQVTSGSPTQYF
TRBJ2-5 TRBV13 CASSFRSATSGGETQYF
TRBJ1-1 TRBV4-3 CASSRDEGQRMNTEAFF
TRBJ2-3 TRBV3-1 CASSRRRLAGELADTQYF
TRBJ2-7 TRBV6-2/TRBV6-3 CASSYSDTYEQYF
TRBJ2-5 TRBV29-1 CSAGGILETQYF
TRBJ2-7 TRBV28 CASSLSAGGSEQYF
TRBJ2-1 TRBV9 CASSSDRALIYNEQFF
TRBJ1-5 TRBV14 CASSPGGGQPQHF
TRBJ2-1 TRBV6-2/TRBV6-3 CASSYDLAGGNEQFF
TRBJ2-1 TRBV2 CASRRAGEYNEQFF
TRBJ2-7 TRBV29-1 CSVAKGSPHEQYF
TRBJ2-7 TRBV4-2 CASSPQKGAYEQYF
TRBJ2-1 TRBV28 CASRTDSYYNEQFF
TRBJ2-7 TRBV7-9 CASSPGLATEQYF
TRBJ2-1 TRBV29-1 CSVAGNPAGAYNEQFF
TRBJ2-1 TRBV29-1 CSVELAGYNEQFF
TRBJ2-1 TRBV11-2 CASSLGDRLAGGEQFF
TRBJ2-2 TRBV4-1 CASSQGPRESTGELFF
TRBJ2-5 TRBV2 CASSGLSETQYF
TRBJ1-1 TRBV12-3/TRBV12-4 CASIWGNTEAFF
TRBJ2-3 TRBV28 CASSSADRGVVTDTQYF
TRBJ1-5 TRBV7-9 CASSTQQGAGQPQHF
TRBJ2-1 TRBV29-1 CSVEEGRGAYNEQFF
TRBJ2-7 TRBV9 CASSSGPSSSYEQYF
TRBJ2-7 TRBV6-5 CASRVDRGRPYEQYF
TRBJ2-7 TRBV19 CASSITGGSYEQYF
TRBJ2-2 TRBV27 CASSLGRGGNTGELFF
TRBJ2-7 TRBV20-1 CSASGDYSYEQYF